This T cell receptor beta chain was sequenced during a study of blood T cell repertoires in COVID-19. Background on the study: The United States, Italy and Spain supplied acute and convalescent COVID-19 samples.

Per the study methods: Amplifying reference gene primers gave estimates of nucleated cell counts. Data came from immunoSEQ multiplex PCR; TCRdb stores just in-frame clones and leaves some out. Clone size and the V and J calls come from that table; the DNA yielded D and trimming. The sample gives 390,000 or so clones, 75% to 90% of which show up once; more than 1.4% is in the top ten. The V end was cut by 7 bases, the J end by 6 bases, with 12 bases between. The CDR3 is 12 amino acids. The source of this sequence is a woman aged 25 to 39 with active or convalescent COVID-19. The specimen sequenced was peripheral blood. The rearrangement links TRBV23-1 to TRBJ1-1; the D gene is possibly TRBD1 (5 bases). TRBV23-1 is reported as an ORF; its role is uncertain. The CDR3 region is CASMGRGAEAFF. CDR3 sequence (DNA): TGCGCCAGCATGGGACGGGGGGCTGAAGCTTTCTTT.